The clone carrying this T cell receptor beta chain showed up just a few times. The data were obtained in a study of blood T cell repertoires in COVID-19. Whole-study context: Donors in the United States, Italy and Spain gave samples during acute or convalescent COVID-19. PBMCs, B-cell-depleted T cells, or T cells provided the cDNA or gDNA that made up the material.

The authors' processing: Estimated nucleated cell counts came from reference gene primer amplification. TCRdb keeps only in-frame clones here, not all; method: immunoSEQ multiplex PCR. V, J and clone size were drawn from that table, and D and trimming were deduced from the DNA. Of 110,000 to 150,000 clones listed, roughly 85% were seen once; the top ten hold around 3%. The TCR originated in a man in his fifties or sixties with acute or convalescent COVID-19. Sequenced sample: peripheral blood.

The chain's CDR3 is CAWSGTGKHEQYF. CDR3 DNA: TGTGCCTGGAGTGGGACAGGGAAACACGAGCAGTACTTC. The V gene is TRBV30, the J gene TRBJ2-7; TRBD1 aligns across 8 bases. V lost 1 base to trimming and J lost 5 bases; unmatched junction nucleotides: 4. This CDR3 spans 13 amino acids. Germline assignment: CDR1 GTSNPN and CDR2 SVGIG (reference sequence).